Listed below are T cell receptor beta chains from one sample, sequenced in a study of early T cells in non-severe SARS-CoV-2 infection. TCRdb used MiXCR to reprocess the 5' RACE reads, holding one entry per CDR3 protein. The sample yields about 60,000 distinct CDR3 sequences, 5.6% seen once. Sample: whole blood. Every receptor here comes from an adult who was a healthcare worker with PCR-confirmed SARS-CoV-2 infection or an uninfected control (not recorded which). CDR3s include the opening cysteine and the closing phenylalanine or tryptophan. The order of the fields is CDR3 protein, CDR3 DNA, V gene, clone size, J gene, D gene. A D gene is named only where the DNA matches it firmly. Clone size appears in some rows only: once, few, many, or a class for an expanded clone.

CASSGGRTGGQPQHF,TGTGCCAGCAGTGGAGGTAGAACGGGGGGTCAGCCCCAGCATTTT,TRBV12-3/TRBV12-4,-,TRBJ1-5,-
CASSITGTDYGYTF,TGCGCCAGCAGCATTACGGGGACGGATTATGGCTACACCTTC,TRBV5-1,-,TRBJ1-2,-
CASSTLSGDHEQYF,TGTGCCAGCAGCACGTTGTCAGGGGACCACGAGCAGTACTTC,TRBV9,-,TRBJ2-7,-
CASSGTGKGTEAFF,TGTGCCAGCAGCGGGACAGGGAAGGGCACTGAAGCTTTCTTT,TRBV9,many,TRBJ1-1,TRBD1
CASSEGDRGWRGTEAFF,TGTGCCAGCAGTGAAGGGGACAGGGGATGGCGAGGCACTGAAGCTTTCTTT,TRBV6-1,many,TRBJ1-1,TRBD1
CSANPDRDYQPQHF,TGCAGTGCTAACCCGGACAGGGACTATCAGCCCCAGCATTTT,TRBV20-1,many,TRBJ1-5,TRBD1
CASSYSSPGSSYEQYF,TGTGCCAGCAGTTACTCGAGTCCAGGTAGCTCCTACGAGCAGTACTTC,TRBV6-5,many,TRBJ2-7,-
CATSRRQGAEQYF,TGTGCCACCAGCAGGAGACAGGGGGCCGAGCAGTACTTC,TRBV15,-,TRBJ2-7,TRBD1
CASNLPGNTEAFF,TGTGCCAGCAACCTGCCGGGGAACACTGAAGCTTTCTTT,TRBV12-3/TRBV12-4,-,TRBJ1-1,-
CSAMTGGGNQPQHF,TGCAGTGCTATGACAGGGGGTGGCAATCAGCCCCAGCATTTT,TRBV20-1,few,TRBJ1-5,TRBD1
CASSMGTSGHAAYEQYF,TGTGCCAGCAGCATGGGGACTAGCGGGCATGCCGCGTACGAGCAGTACTTC,TRBV5-4,many,TRBJ2-7,TRBD2
CSVAESAGYTF,TGCAGCGTTGCGGAGAGCGCGGGCTACACCTTC,TRBV29-1,many,TRBJ1-2,-
CSVEDRPDTQYF,TGCAGCGTTGAGGACAGGCCAGATACGCAGTATTTT,TRBV29-1,-,TRBJ2-3,TRBD1
CSVGVGSSYNEQFF,TGCAGCGTTGGAGTCGGGAGCTCCTACAATGAGCAGTTCTTC,TRBV29-1,-,TRBJ2-1,-
CAWSVLTRGEQFF,TGTGCCTGGAGTGTTCTAACCCGCGGTGAGCAGTTCTTC,TRBV30,many,TRBJ2-1,-
CASNRRRPGTLLTDTQYF,TGTGCCAGCAACCGTAGACGGCCCGGGACTCTCCTCACAGATACGCAGTATTTT,TRBV7-9,many,TRBJ2-3,-
CSATTSGSYGEQYF,TGCAGTGCTACGACTAGCGGGAGCTACGGGGAGCAGTACTTC,TRBV20-1,few,TRBJ2-7,TRBD2
CASSESFRTGYYEQYF,TGTGCCAGCAGTGAATCTTTCCGGACAGGGTACTACGAGCAGTACTTC,TRBV25-1,many,TRBJ2-7,TRBD1
CASSLTGGTYEQYF,TGTGCCAGCAGTTTAACGGGGGGCACCTACGAGCAGTACTTC,TRBV27,-,TRBJ2-7,-
CASRGGSSGVRDEQFF,TGTGCCAGCAGAGGGGGGAGTAGCGGGGTCCGAGATGAGCAGTTCTTC,TRBV3-1,few,TRBJ2-1,TRBD2
CATSLNSGANVLTF,TGTGCCACCAGCCTGAATTCTGGGGCCAACGTCCTGACTTTC,TRBV15,many,TRBJ2-6,-
CASSGLGKNIQYF,TGTGCCAGTTCAGGTCTAGGCAAAAACATTCAGTACTTC,TRBV12-3/TRBV12-4,-,TRBJ2-4,-
CASSYSVSGNYGYTF,TGTGCCAGCAGTTACTCGGTTTCAGGGAACTATGGCTACACCTTC,TRBV6-5,many,TRBJ1-2,-
CATSDRLETDTQFF,TGTGCCACCAGTGACCGGTTAGAGACAGATACGCAGTTTTTT,TRBV24-1,-,TRBJ2-3,-
CASSPPGTSGHNEQFF,TGTGCCAGCAGTCCACCAGGGACTAGCGGTCACAATGAGCAGTTCTTC,TRBV12-3/TRBV12-4,few,TRBJ2-1,TRBD2
CASSKERAGREQFF,TGTGCCAGCAGCAAAGAGAGGGCAGGGCGTGAGCAGTTCTTC,TRBV21-1,many,TRBJ2-1,-
CASMGRIPSEAFF,TGTGCCAGCATGGGACGCATACCATCTGAAGCTTTCTTT,TRBV5-5,many,TRBJ1-1,-
CASSLLGSGANVLTF,TGTGCCAGCAGTTTGTTGGGCTCTGGGGCCAACGTCCTGACTTTC,TRBV12-3/TRBV12-4,many,TRBJ2-6,-
CASSAPDQETQYF,TGTGCCAGCAGTGCCCCGGATCAAGAGACCCAGTACTTC,TRBV6-2/TRBV6-3,many,TRBJ2-5,-
CASTTWTIARSPLHF,TGTGCCAGCACAACCTGGACAATCGCAAGGTCACCCCTCCACTTT,TRBV27,many,TRBJ1-6,-
CAPSSSTPTWDYGYTF,TGTGCCCCCAGTTCGTCGACTCCCACCTGGGACTATGGCTACACCTTC,TRBV2,-,TRBJ1-2,-
CASSSRRATDTQYF,TGTGCCAGCAGCTCCCGGCGGGCCACAGATACGCAGTATTTT,TRBV7-2,many,TRBJ2-3,-
CASSLDSTNTGELFF,TGTGCCAGCAGCTTAGATTCAACGAACACCGGGGAGCTGTTTTTT,TRBV11-3,-,TRBJ2-2,-
CASRKLDEQFF,TGTGCCAGCAGGAAATTAGATGAGCAGTTCTTC,TRBV5-4,-,TRBJ2-1,-
CSVVLKSYEQYF,TGCAGCGTTGTCTTGAAGTCCTACGAGCAGTACTTC,TRBV29-1,-,TRBJ2-7,-
CASSLAAVQDTQYF,TGTGCCAGCAGCTTAGCGGCGGTTCAGGATACGCAGTATTTT,TRBV7-2,many,TRBJ2-3,-
CASLGWGFGNTIYF,TGTGCCAGTTTAGGTTGGGGGTTCGGAAACACCATATATTTT,TRBV7-2,-,TRBJ1-3,-
CASSLLRETQYF,TGCGCCAGCAGCTTGTTGAGGGAGACCCAGTACTTC,TRBV5-1,-,TRBJ2-5,-
CAISETGYSTEAFF,TGTGCCATCAGTGAGACAGGGTATAGCACTGAAGCTTTCTTT,TRBV10-3,medium-sized,TRBJ1-1,-
CASSLTVVLGAETQYF,TGTGCCAGCAGCTTGACGGTAGTTTTGGGGGCAGAGACCCAGTACTTC,TRBV7-2,-,TRBJ2-5,-
CASTPRTGTGGYTF,TGCGCCAGCACTCCCCGGACAGGGACCGGTGGCTACACCTTC,TRBV5-1,many,TRBJ1-2,TRBD1
CSALTGWQTKNYGYTF,TGCAGTGCTCTAACTGGGTGGCAGACAAAAAACTATGGCTACACCTTC,TRBV20-1,many,TRBJ1-2,-
CASQPLGNPSVEAFF,TGTGCCAGCCAGCCTTTGGGGAACCCATCGGTTGAAGCTTTCTTT,TRBV12-3/TRBV12-4,many,TRBJ1-1,-
CATSQDSYTETQYF,TGTGCCACCAGCCAGGACAGTTATACAGAGACCCAGTACTTC,TRBV24-1,many,TRBJ2-5,-
CASSLRLGQDEQYF,TGTGCCAGCAGCCTACGATTAGGGCAGGACGAGCAGTACTTC,TRBV7-2,few,TRBJ2-7,-